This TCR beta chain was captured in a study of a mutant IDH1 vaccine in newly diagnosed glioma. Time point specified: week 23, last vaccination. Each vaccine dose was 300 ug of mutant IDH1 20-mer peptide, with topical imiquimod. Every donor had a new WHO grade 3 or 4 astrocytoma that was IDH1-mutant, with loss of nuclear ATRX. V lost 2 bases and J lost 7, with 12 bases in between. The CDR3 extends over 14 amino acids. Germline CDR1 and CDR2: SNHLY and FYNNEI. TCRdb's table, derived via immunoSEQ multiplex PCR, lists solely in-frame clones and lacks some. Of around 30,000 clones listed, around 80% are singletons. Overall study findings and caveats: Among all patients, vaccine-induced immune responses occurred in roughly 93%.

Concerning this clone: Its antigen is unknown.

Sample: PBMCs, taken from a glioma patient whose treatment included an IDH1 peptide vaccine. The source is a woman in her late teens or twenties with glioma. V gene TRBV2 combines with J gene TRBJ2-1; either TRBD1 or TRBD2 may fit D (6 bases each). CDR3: CASSEYWGANEQFF. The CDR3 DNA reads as TGTGCCAGCAGTGAATACTGGGGGGCAAATGAGCAGTTCTTC.